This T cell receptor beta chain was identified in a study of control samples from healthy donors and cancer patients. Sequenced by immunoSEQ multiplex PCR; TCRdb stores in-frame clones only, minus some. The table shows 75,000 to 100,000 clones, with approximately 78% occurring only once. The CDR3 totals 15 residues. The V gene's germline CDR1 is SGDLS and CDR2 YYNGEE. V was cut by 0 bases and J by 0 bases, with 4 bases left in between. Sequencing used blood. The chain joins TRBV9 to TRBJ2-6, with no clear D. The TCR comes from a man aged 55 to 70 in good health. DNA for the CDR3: TGTGCCAGCAGCGTAGGCATCTCTGGGGCCAACGTCCTGACTTTC. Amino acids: CASSVGISGANVLTF. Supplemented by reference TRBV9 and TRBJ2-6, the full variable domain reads DSGVTQTPKHLITATGQRVTLRCSPRSGDLSVYWYQQSLDQGLQFLIQYYNGEERAKGNILERFSAQQFPDLHSELNLSSLELGDSALYFCASSVGISGANVLTFGAGSRLTVL.